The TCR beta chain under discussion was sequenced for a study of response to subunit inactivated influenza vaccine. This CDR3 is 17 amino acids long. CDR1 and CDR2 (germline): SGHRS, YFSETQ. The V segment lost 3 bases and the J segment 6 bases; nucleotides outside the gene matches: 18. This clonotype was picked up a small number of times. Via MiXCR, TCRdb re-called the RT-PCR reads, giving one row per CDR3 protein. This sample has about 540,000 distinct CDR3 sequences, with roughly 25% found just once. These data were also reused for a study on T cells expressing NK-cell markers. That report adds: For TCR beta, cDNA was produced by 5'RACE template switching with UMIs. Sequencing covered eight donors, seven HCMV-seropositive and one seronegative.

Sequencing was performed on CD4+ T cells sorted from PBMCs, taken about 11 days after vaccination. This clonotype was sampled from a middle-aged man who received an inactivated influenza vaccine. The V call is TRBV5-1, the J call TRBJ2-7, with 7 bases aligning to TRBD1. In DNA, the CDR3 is TGCGCCAGCAGCTCCATGCCAACAGGGGAGTCGGCTCCCGAGCAGTACTTC. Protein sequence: CASSSMPTGESAPEQYF.